The T cell receptor beta chain described here comes from a study of T cell changes during pregnancy in multiple sclerosis. The CDR3 is 15 residues long. The germline CDR1 and CDR2 sequences are SNHLY and FYNNEI. Trimming shortened V by 5 bases and J by 0 bases, and 13 bases separated the two germline ends. Method: immunoSEQ multiplex PCR; TCRdb's copy keeps in-frame clones and lacks some. Of approximately 68,000 clones in the sample, 90% to 95% were seen once. This TCR was recovered from a female donor in good health, enrolled as a control in a pregnancy study. The chain recombines TRBV2 with TRBJ1-2; a weak D match, TRBD1 (6 bases). The material was peripheral blood, obtained in the third trimester of pregnancy. CDR3 amino acids: CASSSRDTSNYGYTF. The CDR3, as DNA: TGTGCCAGCAGTTCACGGGACACCTCTAACTATGGCTACACCTTC.